This paragraph reports one T cell receptor beta chain. This clonotype was detected only a few times. The target of this receptor is not known. There are no base qualities to consult, and no much larger clone falls within one base. This entry belongs to a study of response to subunit inactivated influenza vaccine (dated by TCRdb to about 2018). At the level of the whole study: Deep quantitative profiling of the T cell receptor repertoire was used in the study to follow responses to a trivalent subunit inactivated influenza vaccine. Study-level results and caveats: According to the authors, only a limited number of new T cells may be recruited by each seasonal influenza vaccination.

Libraries were built with RT-PCR. Reads for this sample came from an Illumina HiSeq 2500. TCRdb's own reprocessing of the public reads used fastp at Q25 and MiXCR and kept productive beta chains. Every CDR3 protein is listed once, alongside the most common genes and DNA of its rows. The sample table holds 630,000 or so distinct CDR3 sequences, of which less than 20% were seen once. Of the sample, approximately 10% is held by the ten largest clones. The CDR3 covers 12 residues, taking in both the cysteine and the phenylalanine. Only the CDR3 DNA is retained, 36 bases long and in frame from the first base. V loses 2 bases, J loses 9 bases, and the germline ends lie 7 bases apart. As encoded in the germline V gene, CDR1 is MNHNS while CDR2 is SASEGT.

The receptor was isolated from a man aged 45-60 years who received an inactivated influenza vaccine. Donor details come from another sample of the same person, matched by shared clones. This sequence uses TRBV6-1 and TRBJ2-2; no D gene can be assigned with confidence. Specimen: PBMCs from blood, collected approximately 12 days after vaccination. The DNA reads TGTGCCAGCAGTGAACTGCACCGGGAGCTGTTTTTT. Translation gives CASSELHRELFF.